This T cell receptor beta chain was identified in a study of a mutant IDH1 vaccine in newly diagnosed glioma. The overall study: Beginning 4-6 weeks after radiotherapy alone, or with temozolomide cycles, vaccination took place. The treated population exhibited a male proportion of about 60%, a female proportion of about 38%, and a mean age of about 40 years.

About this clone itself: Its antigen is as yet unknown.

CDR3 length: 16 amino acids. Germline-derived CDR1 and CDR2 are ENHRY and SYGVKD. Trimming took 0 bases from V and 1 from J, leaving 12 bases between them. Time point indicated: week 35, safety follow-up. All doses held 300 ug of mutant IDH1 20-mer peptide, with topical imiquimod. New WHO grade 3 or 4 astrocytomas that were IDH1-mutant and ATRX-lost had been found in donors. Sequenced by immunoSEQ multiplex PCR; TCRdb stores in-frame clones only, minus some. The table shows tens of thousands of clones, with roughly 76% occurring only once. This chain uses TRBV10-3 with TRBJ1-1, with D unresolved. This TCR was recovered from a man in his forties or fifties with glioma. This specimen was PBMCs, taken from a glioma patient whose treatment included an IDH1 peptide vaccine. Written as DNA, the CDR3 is TGTGCCATCAGTGAGTCTCTCTCCAGGCCGAACACTGAAGCTTTCTTT. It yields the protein CAISESLSRPNTEAFF.